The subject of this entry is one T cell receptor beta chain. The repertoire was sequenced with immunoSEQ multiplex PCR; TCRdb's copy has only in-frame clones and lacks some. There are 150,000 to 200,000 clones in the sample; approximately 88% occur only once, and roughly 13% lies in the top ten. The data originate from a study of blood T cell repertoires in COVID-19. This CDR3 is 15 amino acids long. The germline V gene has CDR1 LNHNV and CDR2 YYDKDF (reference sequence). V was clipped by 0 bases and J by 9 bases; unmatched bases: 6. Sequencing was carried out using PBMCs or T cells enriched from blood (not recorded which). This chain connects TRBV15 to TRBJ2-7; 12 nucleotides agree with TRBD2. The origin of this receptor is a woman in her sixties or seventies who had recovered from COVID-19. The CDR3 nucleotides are TGTGCCACCAGCAGAGATTCTAGCGGGAGGGCCGGGCAGTACTTC. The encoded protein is CATSRDSSGRAGQYF.